Presented here are 12 T cell receptor beta chains from one specimen sequenced in a study of glioma-infiltrating T cells after dendritic cell vaccination listed by TCRdb under 2016. The time point label on this specimen signifies: after dendritic cell vaccination, including at tumor progression/relapse. Library preparation employed the immunoSEQ multiplex PCR assay. Entries here come from immuneACCESS through TCRdb and include only in-frame sequences with V and J called. Some clones fail to appear in such tables; in the studies checked, an unresolved V gene covers under half of the shortfall, and the cause of the remainder is unknown. Present in this sample are about 94,000 clones, around 80% of which were seen just once. The ten biggest clones cover roughly 5.5% of the sample. Sequencing was performed on blood, taken after dendritic cell vaccination. The receptors shown here come from a human donor with glioblastoma.

The table lists this clone with a few counts. The chain is built from TRBV10-3 and TRBJ2-7, with 14 positions matching TRBD2. V was clipped by 6 bases and J by 2 bases; unmatched bases: 0. Germline assignment: CDR1 ENHRY and CDR2 SYGVKD. The CDR3 consists of 14 residues. For the CDR3, the DNA is TGTGCCATCAGGGGACTAGCGGGAGCCTACGAGCAGTACTTC. It encodes CAIRGLAGAYEQYF.

This sequence joins TRBV2 and TRBJ2-2; D is possibly TRBD1 (6 bases). V was cut by 4 bases and J by 5 bases, with 14 bases left in between. Germline V gene sequence: CDR1 SNHLY, CDR2 FYNNEI. The CDR3 length is 15 residues. The DNA for the CDR3 is TGTGCCAGCAGTGTAACAGCCACAGGGACCGGGGAGCTGTTTTTT. Residues: CASSVTATGTGELFF.

This clone was found once. The chain is built from TRBV7-9 and TRBJ1-5; D is uncertain. This CDR3 has 14 residues. Per the germline V gene, CDR1 is SEHNR and CDR2 is FQNEAQ (reference sequence). The V and J ends lost 1 base and 6 bases respectively, with 10 bases between them. The CDR3 protein is CASSLEGVFQPQHF. The CDR3 DNA is TGTGCCAGCAGCTTAGAAGGAGTTTTTCAGCCCCAGCATTTT.

The sample holds a few counts of this clone. The chain uses TRBV6-1 and TRBJ1-1, with D unresolved. CDR1 and CDR2 (germline): MNHNS, SASEGT. V lost 4 bases and J lost 5, with 11 bases in between. The CDR3 has 13 residues. The DNA for the CDR3 is TGTGCCAGCAGTGGTATCTTAGAAACTGAAGCTTTCTTT. It encodes CASSGILETEAFF.

The chain couples TRBV5-6 to TRBJ1-2; possible D gene TRBD1, 6 bases. Trimming shortened V by 2 bases and J by 4 bases, and 15 bases separated the two germline ends. The CDR3 is 15 amino acids. The germline CDR1 and CDR2 sequences are SGHDT and YYEEEE. The CDR3 DNA reads as TGTGCCAGCAGCTTAATACGACAGGCGCTCTATGGCTACACCTTC. Amino acids: CASSLIRQALYGYTF.

The V gene is TRBV28, the J gene TRBJ1-2; D unclear. V was cut by 5 bases and J by 7 bases, with 11 bases left in between. The CDR3 covers 12 residues. The germline CDR1 and CDR2 sequences are MDHEN and SYDVKM. CDR3 bases: TGTGCCAGCAGTGTCGCGTACGGTGGCTACACCTTC. It yields the protein CASSVAYGGYTF.

This clone was observed a single time. The chain uses TRBV18 and TRBJ1-1, with 7 bases aligning to TRBD1. Germline CDR1 is KGHSH and CDR2 is LQKENI. CDR3 size: 15 residues. V dropped 4 bases and J dropped 3; count of bases not matched to a gene: 8. The DNA for the CDR3 is TGTGCCAGCTCACAATCGGACAGGCGTGACACTGAAGCTTTCTTT. It translates to CASSQSDRRDTEAFF. Full variable domain (outside the CDR3, taken from reference TRBV18 and TRBJ1-1): NAGVMQNPRHLVRRRGQEARLRCSPMKGHSHVYWYRQLPEEGLKFMVYLQKENIIDESGMPKERFSAEFPKEGPSILRIQQVVRGDSAAYFCASSQSDRRDTEAFFGQGTRLTVV.

The rearrangement uses TRBV27 and TRBJ1-2; TRBD1 matches at 7 bases. Germline CDR1 is MNHEY and CDR2 is SMNVEV (reference sequence). V lost 6 bases, J lost 2 bases, and 12 bases stayed unmatched. CDR3 length: 16 amino acids. This chain's CDR3 is CASRSGVRGRNYGYTF. CDR3 nucleotide sequence: TGTGCCAGCAGATCAGGGGTCAGGGGGAGAAACTATGGCTACACCTTC.

The chain is built from TRBV15 and TRBJ1-6; tentative D call: TRBD1 (5 bases). Germline assignment: CDR1 LNHNV and CDR2 YYDKDF (reference sequence). V lost 0 bases and J 7 bases, leaving 10 bases between the germline ends. The CDR3 has 15 residues. CDR3 in DNA: TGTGCCACCAGCAGAGATGACGCAGGGAATTCACCCCTCCACTTT. Translation: CATSRDDAGNSPLHF.

As for this clone: A clone one base away is much larger, so this may be a read error. The genes are TRBV7-3 and TRBJ2-2; 8 nucleotides line up with TRBD1. J gave up 3 bases and V 5 bases, and 2 bases lay outside the gene matches. Germline-derived CDR1 and CDR2 are SGHTA and FQGTGA. The CDR3 has 14 residues. The CDR3 region has the DNA TGTGCCAGCAGCCGACAGGGGTACACCGGGGAGCTGTTTTTT. It yields the protein CASSRQGYTGELFF.

The CDR3 nucleotides are TGTGCCAGCAGGCGCCGTGGGACAGTCTCCTACGAGCAGTACTTC. Protein: CASRRRGTVSYEQYF. The chain has TRBV6-5 and TRBJ2-7; 7 bases agree with TRBD1. With 6 bases clipped from V and 0 bases from J, the junction kept 8 bases outside the gene matches. The germline CDR1 and CDR2 sequences are MNHEY and SVGAGI. The CDR3 has 15 residues.

This chain connects TRBV30 to TRBJ2-3, with D possibly being TRBD1 (5 bases). This CDR3 spans 13 amino acids. V was clipped by 1 base and J by 2 bases, with 7 bases between them. The germline V gene encodes CDR1 GTSNPN and CDR2 SVGIG (reference sequence). CDR3 in amino acids: CAWSAGHTDTQYF. The CDR3 DNA reads TGTGCCTGGAGTGCAGGGCACACAGATACGCAGTATTTT.